The 27 T cell receptor beta chains presented below share a single source sample, sequenced in a study of PD-1 blockade in classical Hodgkin lymphoma. Here immunoSEQ multiplex PCR was the method, and the copy in TCRdb shows in-frame clones only, minus some. Seen here are about 39,000 clones, around 80% observed once, and the top ten hold 9.8%. Documented time point: cycle 4 day 1 (C4D1), after 5 to 7 weeks of nivolumab. Relapses following autologous stem cell transplantation were seen in all patients, with brentuximab vedotin exposure varying. The sample consisted of peripheral blood mononuclear cells (PBMCs), taken before the fourth cycle of nivolumab. These receptors all stem from a human donor with classical Hodgkin lymphoma.

About this clone itself: At one end, the junction sequence differs from germline, possibly due to a read error. The chain combines TRBV7-7 with TRBJ2-3; 8 bases are shared with TRBD2. The V gene's germline CDR1 is SSHAT and CDR2 FNYEAQ (reference sequence). CDR3 length: 15 residues. Here the CDR3 DNA reads TGTGCTAGCAGTGCGGGGGGACCTAGCACAGATACGCAGTATTTT. Amino acid sequence: CASSAGGPSTDTQYF. Full variable domain (outside the CDR3, taken from reference TRBV7-7 and TRBJ2-3): GAGVSQSPRYKVTKRGQDVTLRCDPISSHATLYWYQQALGQGPEFLTYFNYEAQPDKSGLPSDRFSAERPEGSISTLTIQRTEQRDSAMYRCASSAGGPSTDTQYFGPGTRLTVL.

The chain combines TRBV7-6 with TRBJ1-2; 9 bases align to TRBD1. J gave up 8 bases and V 5 bases, and 12 bases lay outside the gene matches. The CDR3 loop spans 15 amino acids. Germline V gene data show CDR1 as SGHVS and CDR2 as FNYEAQ. Here the CDR3 reads CASSDLGQGMGGYTF. The DNA of the CDR3 is TGTGCCAGCAGCGACCTAGGACAGGGGATGGGCGGCTACACCTTC. The complete variable domain, with remaining parts taken from reference TRBV7-6 and TRBJ1-2, reads GAGVSQSPRYKVTKRGQDVALRCDPISGHVSLYWYRQALGQGPEFLTYFNYEAQQDKSGLPNDRFSAERPEGSISTLTIQRTEQRDSAMYRCASSDLGQGMGGYTFGSGTRLTVV.

This chain joins TRBV7-2 and TRBJ2-5; weak D call: TRBD1 (6 bases). The germline gives CDR1 SGHTA, CDR2 FQGNSA. This CDR3 is built from 14 residues. V was cut by 4 bases and J by 3 bases, with 12 bases left in between. CDR3: CASSSGVLKETQYF. For the CDR3, the DNA is TGTGCCAGCAGCTCAGGGGTTTTGAAAGAGACCCAGTACTTC.

The genes are TRBV28 and TRBJ2-2; D not resolved. The CDR3 is 11 residues long. V was cut by 3 bases and J by 5 bases, with 1 base left in between. Germline V gene sequence: CDR1 MDHEN, CDR2 SYDVKM. The chain's CDR3 is CASSFTGELFF. The DNA for the CDR3 is TGTGCCAGCAGTTTTACCGGGGAGCTGTTTTTT.

The rearrangement joins TRBV6-4 to TRBJ2-3; a weak D match, TRBD2 (5 bases). In germline, CDR1 is MRHNA, CDR2 SNTAGT. V lost 0 bases to trimming and J lost 1 base, with 17 bases between them. The CDR3 has 18 amino acids. The CDR3 bases are TGTGCCAGCAGTGACTCGAAGGAGGAGCGGCGACGCACAGATACGCAGTATTTT. Its translation: CASSDSKEERRRTDTQYF.

V usage is TRBV12-5 and J usage is TRBJ2-1, with 10 bases lining up with TRBD2. With V trimmed by 4 bases and J by 4 bases, 10 bases remained unmatched. The CDR3 has 17 amino acids. Germline V gene sequence: CDR1 LGHNT, CDR2 FRNRAP. The chain's CDR3 is CASGWILAGIIYNEQFF. CDR3 in DNA: TGTGCTAGTGGTTGGATACTAGCGGGGATCATTTACAATGAGCAGTTCTTC. The entire variable domain, with the rest obtained from reference TRBV12-5 and TRBJ2-1, is as follows: DARVTQTPRHKVTEMGQEVTMRCQPILGHNTVFWYRQTMMQGLELLAYFRNRAPLDDSGMPKDRFSAEMPDATLATLKIQPSEPRDSAVYFCASGWILAGIIYNEQFFGPGTRLTVL.

The V gene is TRBV4-3, the J gene TRBJ2-7; 9 positions agree with TRBD2. The J segment lost 2 bases and the V segment lost 4 bases, leaving 9 bases of the junction unmatched. Germline V gene sequence: CDR1 LGHNA, CDR2 YSLEER. The CDR3 covers 16 residues. CDR3 sequence: CASSLHSGGGAYEQYF. The CDR3 DNA sequence: TGCGCCAGCAGCCTGCATTCGGGCGGGGGGGCCTACGAGCAGTACTTC.

The genes are TRBV30 and TRBJ1-4; a weak D match, TRBD1 (5 bases). Germline V gene data show CDR1 as GTSNPN and CDR2 as SVGIG (reference sequence). Trimming took 5 bases from V and 9 from J, leaving 10 bases between them. The CDR3 length is 11 residues. The CDR3 protein is CAWESGQKLFF. The CDR3 DNA reads TGTGCCTGGGAATCGGGGCAAAAACTGTTTTTT. The entire variable domain, with the rest obtained from reference TRBV30 and TRBJ1-4, is as follows: SQTIHQWPATLVQPVGSPLSLECTVEGTSNPNLYWYRQAAGRGLQLLFYSVGIGQISSEVPQNLSASRPQDRQFILSSKKLLLSDSGFYLCAWESGQKLFFGSGTQLSVL.

The rearrangement links TRBV6-5 to TRBJ2-2; D is unresolved. CDR3 size: 16 residues. Trimming took 0 bases from V and 8 from J, leaving 16 bases between them. CDR1 and CDR2 (germline): MNHEY, SVGAGI. The CDR3 sequence: CASSYSRWRWGGELFF. For the CDR3, the DNA is TGTGCCAGCAGTTACTCGAGGTGGCGGTGGGGTGGGGAGCTGTTTTTT.

The chain carries TRBV7-8 and TRBJ2-2, with TRBD2 matching 9 bases. The CDR3 is made up of 15 amino acids. The germline V gene encodes CDR1 SGHVS and CDR2 FQNEAQ. The trim removed 2 bases at V and 4 bases at J, leaving 2 bases unmatched. The CDR3 nucleotides are TGTGCCAGCAGCTTACAGCGGGGGGCCACCGGGGAGCTGTTTTTT. It encodes CASSLQRGATGELFF.

This CDR3 reads CASGSRLAGELFF. In DNA form, the CDR3 reads TGTGCTAGTGGTTCGAGACTAGCCGGGGAGCTGTTTTTT. The chain couples TRBV12-5 to TRBJ2-2; the D gene is possibly TRBD2 (6 bases). Germline V gene data show CDR1 as LGHNT and CDR2 as FRNRAP. This CDR3 has 13 residues. V was trimmed by 4 bases and J by 6 bases, leaving 9 bases between them. The full variable domain, completed using reference TRBV12-5 and TRBJ2-2, is DARVTQTPRHKVTEMGQEVTMRCQPILGHNTVFWYRQTMMQGLELLAYFRNRAPLDDSGMPKDRFSAEMPDATLATLKIQPSEPRDSAVYFCASGSRLAGELFFGEGSRLTVL.

The V call is TRBV5-1, the J call TRBJ1-6, with D uncertain. CDR1 is SGHRS and CDR2 is YFSETQ in the germline V gene. CDR3 length: 14 amino acids. V was trimmed by 0 bases and J by 7 bases, leaving 8 bases between them. In nucleotides, the CDR3 is TGCGCCAGCAGCTTGGAACCCGGCAATTCACCCCTCCACTTT. Its translation: CASSLEPGNSPLHF.

This chain uses TRBV19 with TRBJ2-5; D not certain. Germline CDR1 LNHDA, CDR2 SQIVND (reference sequence). V was trimmed by 10 bases and J by 0 bases, leaving 12 bases between them. This CDR3 has 13 amino acids. The CDR3 is CATHSWDQETQYF. Written as DNA, the CDR3 is TGTGCCACTCACTCGTGGGACCAAGAGACCCAGTACTTC.

The chain couples TRBV28 to TRBJ2-2, with 7 bases matching TRBD2. V lost 6 bases to trimming and J lost 3 bases; unmatched junction nucleotides: 7. The CDR3 is 15 amino acids. From germline, CDR1 is MDHEN and CDR2 SYDVKM. Written as DNA, the CDR3 is TGTGCCAGCAGCCTGGGGGGGACCGACACCGGGGAGCTGTTTTTT. It translates to CASSLGGTDTGELFF. Using reference TRBV28 and TRBJ2-2 for the parts outside the CDR3, the full variable domain is DVKVTQSSRYLVKRTGEKVFLECVQDMDHENMFWYRQDPGLGLRLIYFSYDVKMKEKGDIPEGYSVSREKKERFSLILESASTNQTSMYLCASSLGGTDTGELFFGEGSRLTVL.

The chain carries TRBV4-2 and TRBJ1-3; D gene unclear. This CDR3 spans 14 amino acids. Germline CDR1 LGHNA, CDR2 YNFKEQ. V lost 2 bases, J lost 6 bases, and 11 bases lay in between. The CDR3 sequence: CASSQSSAVNTIYF. CDR3 DNA sequence: TGTGCCAGCAGCCAATCCTCCGCAGTAAACACCATATATTTT.

The chain joins TRBV28 to TRBJ1-6; no clear D gene. This CDR3 spans 14 amino acids. CDR1 is MDHEN and CDR2 is SYDVKM in the germline V gene. The V end was cut by 7 bases, the J end by 0 bases, with 7 bases between. The CDR3 region is CASIRSSYNSPLHF. CDR3 DNA: TGTGCCAGCATACGGAGCTCCTATAATTCACCCCTCCACTTT.

This clone was counted a single time. The rearrangement joins TRBV30 to TRBJ1-2; D is undetermined. CDR1 and CDR2 (germline): GTSNPN, SVGIG (reference sequence). The ends were cut back, 3 bases at V and 6 bases at J, with 8 bases in the middle. The CDR3 spans 11 residues. CDR3 amino acids: CAWRPMNGYTF. As DNA, the CDR3 is TGTGCCTGGAGGCCAATGAATGGCTACACCTTC. Combining the CDR3 with reference TRBV30 and TRBJ1-2 gives the whole variable domain SQTIHQWPATLVQPVGSPLSLECTVEGTSNPNLYWYRQAAGRGLQLLFYSVGIGQISSEVPQNLSASRPQDRQFILSSKKLLLSDSGFYLCAWRPMNGYTFGSGTRLTVV.

This clone has only one observation. This chain joins TRBV27 and TRBJ2-1, with 8 bases matching TRBD1. Trimming at V came to 7 bases and at J to 9 bases, leaving 11 bases not matched to a gene. CDR1 and CDR2 (germline): MNHEY, SMNVEV (reference sequence). The CDR3 extends over 14 amino acids. The CDR3 nucleotides are TGTGCCAGCACCCTCGAGACAGGGGTCGGTGAGCAGTTCTTC. This codes for CASTLETGVGEQFF.

This chain uses TRBV11-3 with TRBJ2-1; 8 bases agree with TRBD2. The J segment lost 7 bases and the V segment lost 3 bases, leaving 8 bases of the junction unmatched. Germline CDR1 SGHNT, CDR2 YENEEA. CDR3 length: 15 amino acids. The CDR3 DNA reads TGTGCCAGCAGCTTGCGGGGGGAGGGTCGGAATGAGCAGTTCTTC. Its protein is CASSLRGEGRNEQFF. The full variable domain, in which reference TRBV11-3 and TRBJ2-1 provide the parts outside the CDR3, is EAGVVQSPRYKIIEKKQPVAFWCNPISGHNTLYWYLQNLGQGPELLIRYENEEAVDDSQLPKDRFSAERLKGVDSTLKIQPAELGDSAVYLCASSLRGEGRNEQFFGPGTRLTVL.

The V call is TRBV11-2, the J call TRBJ2-7; the D gene is possibly TRBD2 (6 bases). The CDR3 is 15 amino acids. Between the trimmed V and J ends, which lost 0 bases and 5 bases, there was a span of 14 bases. The V gene's germline CDR1 is SGHAT and CDR2 FQNNGV. CDR3 sequence reads: CASSLDVGGGDEQYF. In DNA form, the CDR3 reads TGTGCCAGCAGCTTAGACGTGGGAGGAGGGGACGAGCAGTACTTC.

V and J are TRBV29-1 and TRBJ2-3; the match to TRBD2 covers 10 bases. The V segment lost 1 base and the J segment 5 bases; nucleotides outside the gene matches: 9. The CDR3 loop spans 16 amino acids. The germline V gene has CDR1 SQVTM and CDR2 ANQGSEA. CDR3 in DNA: TGCAGCGTTGAAGGGCTAGCGGGGGATTACCGAGATACGCAGTATTTT. It is translated as CSVEGLAGDYRDTQYF.

The rearrangement uses TRBV2 and TRBJ1-3, with D tentatively TRBD1 (6 bases). Deletions cut 6 bases from V and 0 bases from J, with 15 bases between. The germline V gene has CDR1 SNHLY and CDR2 FYNNEI. CDR3 length: 16 residues. As DNA, the CDR3 is TGTGCCAGCAGCGTTCGCGGACAGTTCTCTGGAAACACCATATATTTT. Amino acids: CASSVRGQFSGNTIYF.

V is TRBV5-1 and J is TRBJ2-7, with a possible D match to TRBD1 (6 bases). With 2 bases removed from V and 3 bases from J, the gap between germline ends came to 18 bases. This CDR3 contains 16 residues. The germline V gene has CDR1 SGHRS and CDR2 YFSETQ. CDR3 sequence: CASSFQSSGQNYEQYF. CDR3 nucleotide sequence: TGCGCCAGCAGCTTTCAAAGCTCCGGACAGAACTACGAGCAGTACTTC.

The chain has TRBV5-1 and TRBJ2-1; D is perhaps TRBD2 (5 bases). The length of the CDR3 is 15 residues. From germline, CDR1 is SGHRS and CDR2 YFSETQ. V was trimmed by 2 bases and J by 0 bases, leaving 9 bases between them. The CDR3 DNA reads as TGCGCCAGCAGCTTAACGGGGTTCTCCTACAATGAGCAGTTCTTC. Its translation is CASSLTGFSYNEQFF.

The rearrangement uses TRBV10-2 and TRBJ1-2; 8 bases fit TRBD1. CDR3 length equals 13 residues. V lost 9 bases and J lost 8; bases outside the gene matches: 11. CDR1 and CDR2 (germline): WSHSY, SAAADI. In nucleotides, the CDR3 is TGCGCCAGTGCAGGGGGCATAGAAGGAGGCTACACCTTC. Translating it yields CASAGGIEGGYTF.

This clone was picked up one time. The chain is built from TRBV6-1 and TRBJ2-7; no firm D call. The CDR3 consists of 14 residues. V was pared by 7 bases and J by 2 bases, with 15 bases between. Per germline, CDR1 MNHNS and CDR2 SASEGT. Written as DNA, the CDR3 is TGTGCCAGCATGTGGGTCCCCCAAGCCTACGAGCAGTACTTC. Translated: CASMWVPQAYEQYF.

In this sample, this clone turned up once. The genes are TRBV11-2 and TRBJ2-7; TRBD1 matches 8 bases. Germline V gene lookup returns CDR1 SGHAT and CDR2 FQNNGV. V lost 6 bases and J lost 5; bases outside the gene matches: 12. The CDR3 covers 15 residues. CDR3 in amino acids: CASRLGHRGFNEQYF. In nucleotides, the CDR3 is TGTGCCAGCAGACTAGGGCACAGGGGGTTCAACGAGCAGTACTTC.